Presented here are 7 T cell receptor beta chains from one specimen sequenced in a study of cytomegalovirus exposure and HLA in healthy donors. PCR used 60 Vbeta primers and 13 Jbeta primers. This table comes from immunoSEQ multiplex PCR, and its TCRdb copy is limited to in-frame clones, with some not included. The sample contains about 140,000 clones, over 60% of which appear only once. Sequenced sample: PBMCs. The receptors shown here come from a male donor in good health and CMV-seropositive.

This rearrangement joins TRBV7-9 to TRBJ1-1, with D possibly being TRBD1 (5 bases). The CDR3 contains 12 residues. Per germline, CDR1 SEHNR and CDR2 FQNEAQ (reference sequence). V shed 5 bases and J shed 6 bases, with 10 bases lying between them. The CDR3 loop is CASSPGGPEAFF. CDR3 nucleotide sequence: TGTGCCAGCAGCCCCGGGGGTCCTGAAGCTTTCTTT. Using reference TRBV7-9 and TRBJ1-1 for the parts outside the CDR3, the full variable domain is DTGVSQNPRHKITKRGQNVTFRCDPISEHNRLYWYRQTLGQGPEFLTYFQNEAQLEKSRLLSDRFSAERPKGSFSTLEIQRTEQGDSAMYLCASSPGGPEAFFGQGTRLTVV.

The J gene is TRBJ2-7, the V gene TRBV28, with D perhaps matching TRBD1 (6 bases). Germline V gene lookup returns CDR1 MDHEN and CDR2 SYDVKM. CDR3 size: 15 residues. Trimming removed 6 bases at V and 3 bases at J, with 18 bases between. This chain's CDR3 is CASSLPGTGHYEQYF. The CDR3 bases are TGTGCCAGCAGCTTGCCCGGGACGGGACACTACGAGCAGTACTTC.

V gene TRBV21-1 combines with J gene TRBJ1-1. TRBV21-1 constitutes a pseudogene. The CDR3 is 18 amino acids. The CDR3 protein is CASSKEAPGVAMNTEAFF. CDR3 sequence (DNA): TGTGCCAGCAGCAAAGAGGCACCCGGGGTGGCGATGAACACTGAAGCTTTCTTT.

The rearrangement uses TRBV2 and TRBJ2-7, with 10 positions matching TRBD1. The CDR3 length is 19 residues. After removal of 10 bases from V and 2 bases from J, the junction contained 23 bases not matched to a gene. CDR1 is SNHLY and CDR2 is FYNNEI in the germline V gene. In nucleotides, the CDR3 is TGTGCCACAATAGGGCCCGGGACAGGGGAAGGTGGGACCGCCTACGAGCAGTACTTC. It specifies CATIGPGTGEGGTAYEQYF.

V and J are TRBV9 and TRBJ2-3; TRBD1 is a possible D gene (6 bases). Germline V gene lookup returns CDR1 SGDLS and CDR2 YYNGEE. Trimming stripped 1 base from V and 1 base from J, with 19 bases between. The CDR3 spans 18 residues. CDR3 in amino acids: CASSVSPKGVVGTDTQYF. CDR3 in DNA: TGTGCCAGCAGCGTATCGCCAAAGGGGGTGGTTGGCACAGATACGCAGTATTTT.

The CDR3 coding sequence is TGTGCCAGCAGCCCGGGACTAGCGGGCACCACTGCGAACACCGGGGAGCTGTTTTTT. Protein product: CASSPGLAGTTANTGELFF. V and J are TRBV7-3 and TRBJ2-2; TRBD2 agrees at 12 bases. V trimming: 5 bases; J trimming: 0 bases; junction bases outside the gene matches: 10. The CDR3 consists of 19 residues. The germline V gene encodes CDR1 SGHTA and CDR2 FQGTGA.

The V call is TRBV30, the J call TRBJ1-2; TRBD1 matches 7 bases. With V trimmed by 1 base and J by 8 bases, 4 bases remained unmatched. The CDR3 extends over 12 amino acids. Germline V lookup: CDR1 GTSNPN, CDR2 SVGIG (reference sequence). The CDR3 DNA is TGTGCCTGGAGTGGAGGGGGCAGCGGCTACACCTTC. This encodes CAWSGGGSGYTF.